This note documents a single T cell receptor beta chain sequence. Produced via immunoSEQ multiplex PCR; TCRdb's table is partial and in-frame only. The repertoire has about 30,000 clones, 65% to 80% of them found once; the top ten carry roughly 2%. These data originate in a study of STAT5B mutations in CD4+ large granular lymphocyte leukemia. Germline V gene lookup returns CDR1 GTSNPN and CDR2 SVGIG (reference sequence). Trimming pared 2 bases from V and 0 bases from J, leaving 8 bases between. The CDR3 is made up of 14 amino acids. The chain has TRBV30 and TRBJ1-3; D call uncertain. Sequencing input: CD4+ T cells from blood buffy coats. This sequence originates from a human donor in good health. CDR3 residues: CAWSSSNSGNTIYF. The CDR3 nucleotides read TGTGCCTGGAGTAGCTCAAACTCTGGAAACACCATATATTTT.